These T cell receptor beta chains were read from a single sample in a study of PD-L1 blockade in urothelial cancer. Clones were read by immunoSEQ multiplex PCR, and TCRdb kept only the in-frame ones, dropping some. Here the sample spans about 87,000 clones, 84% being singletons. Here the sequenced sample was PBMCs, taken around atezolizumab (anti-PD-L1) treatment. All receptors derive from a man aged 55 to 70 with urothelial cancer. Both conserved end residues are part of each CDR3. The D gene is left open where the match is weak. Clone size, where shown, is once, few, many, or a class for clones that have expanded.

CDR3 protein: CASSSPDRSSYNEQFF
CDR3 DNA: TGTGCCAGCAGCTCCCCTGACAGGAGCTCCTACAATGAGCAGTTCTTC
J gene: TRBJ2-1
V gene: TRBV7-9
clone size: -
D gene: -

CDR3 protein: CASSSRGEQPQHF
CDR3 DNA: TGTGCCAGCAGTTCCAGGGGGGAACAGCCCCAGCATTTT
J gene: TRBJ1-5
V gene: TRBV6-6
clone size: -
D gene: TRBD1

CDR3 protein: CATATGTAQETQYF
CDR3 DNA: TGTGCCACCGCGACCGGGACAGCTCAAGAGACCCAGTACTTC
J gene: TRBJ2-5
V gene: TRBV11-2
clone size: -
D gene: TRBD1

CDR3 protein: CASSQSNREKLFF
CDR3 DNA: TGTGCCAGCAGCCAATCAAACAGGGAAAAACTGTTTTTT
J gene: TRBJ1-4
V gene: TRBV7-6
clone size: -
D gene: -

CDR3 protein: CASSHRSGGHGYTF
CDR3 DNA: TGCGCCAGCAGCCACCGTTCAGGGGGCCATGGCTACACCTTC
J gene: TRBJ1-2
V gene: TRBV4-1
clone size: few
D gene: TRBD1

CDR3 protein: CASSYGPGYEQYF
CDR3 DNA: TGTGCCAGCAGTTACGGGCCAGGCTACGAGCAGTACTTC
J gene: TRBJ2-7
V gene: TRBV6-5
clone size: -
D gene: -

CDR3 protein: CASSSTDRGYTF
CDR3 DNA: TGTGCCAGCAGTTCCACGGACAGGGGTTACACCTTC
J gene: TRBJ1-2
V gene: TRBV28
clone size: few
D gene: TRBD1

CDR3 protein: CAWSVGTGSFEQYF
CDR3 DNA: TGTGCCTGGAGTGTAGGGACAGGGTCTTTCGAGCAGTACTTC
J gene: TRBJ2-7
V gene: TRBV30
clone size: -
D gene: TRBD1

CDR3 protein: CASSKVGSPGQGDLGNQPQHF
CDR3 DNA: TGTGCCAGCAGCAAAGTGGGGAGCCCGGGACAGGGGGATTTAGGCAATCAGCCCCAGCATTTT
J gene: TRBJ1-5
V gene: TRBV21-1
clone size: -
D gene: -

CDR3 protein: CASSPSGGGAGETQYF
CDR3 DNA: TGTGCCAGCAGCCCGTCCGGCGGGGGGGCTGGGGAGACCCAGTACTTC
J gene: TRBJ2-5
V gene: TRBV7-3
clone size: -
D gene: TRBD2